A single sample gave rise to the 28 T cell receptor beta chains below, sequenced in a study of metastatic and nonmetastatic thyroid tumors. From the PCR reads, TCRdb re-called clones with MiXCR. The repertoire holds some 19,000 clones, with under 30% as singletons. Thyroid surgery was performed in patients who had received no treatment beforehand. Material for sequencing was tumor tissue. Source of these receptors: a female donor with papillary thyroid cancer or a benign thyroid nodule (not recorded which). Some clones in this sample may be carry-over from other donors' samples.

This clone was seen a few times. Other DNA sequences of this sample code for an identical CDR3. This CDR3 is CASSTGTEYGYTF. CDR3 coding DNA: TGTGCCAGCAGTACCGGGACAGAATATGGCTACACCTTC. The chain couples TRBV27 to TRBJ1-2; 7 nucleotides line up with TRBD1. This CDR3 has 13 residues. V trimming: 5 bases; J trimming: 5 bases; junction bases outside the gene matches: 5. Per germline, CDR1 MNHEY and CDR2 SMNVEV (reference sequence).

This chain links TRBV5-1 with TRBJ1-2; TRBD1 agrees at 8 bases. With V trimmed by 0 bases and J by 4 bases, 2 bases remained unmatched. The CDR3 has 14 residues. Germline loops: CDR1 SGHRS, CDR2 YFSETQ. The CDR3 reads CASSLGQGLYGYTF. Written as DNA, the CDR3 is TGCGCCAGCAGCTTGGGACAGGGGCTCTATGGCTACACCTTC.

Relative to its sample, this clone is medium-sized. The V gene is TRBV12-3 or TRBV12-4, the J gene TRBJ2-2; TRBD2 matches 7 bases. J lost 6 bases, V lost 6 bases, and 10 bases had no gene match. The CDR3 totals 15 residues. The CDR3, as DNA: TGTGCCAGCAGCTCCAGCGGGAAAGGGCCCGGGGAGCTGTTTTTT. Translating it yields CASSSSGKGPGELFF.

By share, this clone counts as medium-sized. The rearrangement links TRBV12-3 or TRBV12-4 to TRBJ1-1, with D possibly being TRBD1 (6 bases). V was cut by 7 bases and J by 10 bases, with 16 bases left in between. This CDR3 spans 12 amino acids. CDR3 loop: CASNQQGLGAFF. The CDR3 nucleotides read TGTGCCAGCAACCAACAGGGACTGGGAGCTTTCTTT.

This rearrangement joins TRBV6-5 to TRBJ2-1; D is possibly TRBD2 (6 bases). V was cut by 0 bases and J by 3 bases, with 6 bases left in between. The CDR3 loop spans 14 amino acids. Per the germline V gene, CDR1 is MNHEY and CDR2 is SVGAGI. The CDR3 protein is CASSYSSGYNEQFF. The CDR3 DNA follows: TGTGCCAGCAGTTACTCTAGCGGCTACAATGAGCAGTTCTTC.

The chain links TRBV20-1 to TRBJ2-7, with D possibly matching TRBD1 (6 bases). The CDR3 is 14 residues long. V dropped 5 bases and J dropped 2 bases, with 16 bases sitting between them. Germline CDR1 is DFQATT and CDR2 is SNEGSKA (reference sequence). The CDR3 here is CSAGDTWRPYEQYF. DNA for the CDR3: TGCAGTGCTGGGGACACCTGGCGTCCCTACGAGCAGTACTTC.

This clone is labeled as medium-sized. The chain joins TRBV6-2 or TRBV6-3 to TRBJ2-2, with 8 bases identical to TRBD2. The V gene end was trimmed by 3 bases and the J gene end by 1 base; junction bases not matched to a gene: 4. CDR3 length equals 16 residues. Germline CDR1 is MNHEY and CDR2 is SVGEGT. The CDR3 is CASSYPTSGNTGELFF. CDR3 in DNA: TGTGCCAGCAGTTATCCCACTAGCGGGAACACCGGGGAGCTGTTTTTT.

This rearrangement joins TRBV4-1 to TRBJ2-2; unclear D gene. The CDR3 totals 12 residues. Germline V gene lookup returns CDR1 MGHRA and CDR2 YSYEKL. Between the trimmed V and J ends, which lost 1 base and 9 bases, there was a span of 6 bases. Written as DNA, the CDR3 is TGCGCCAGCAGCCAAGTCCGGAGGGAGCTGTTTTTT. Its translation: CASSQVRRELFF.

This clone was detected many times. The chain has TRBV6-2 or TRBV6-3 and TRBJ2-4; 8 nucleotides match TRBD2. CDR3 length: 18 residues. J gave up 0 bases and V 6 bases, and 13 bases lay outside the gene matches. The germline V gene encodes CDR1 MNHEY and CDR2 SVGEGT. CDR3 sequence: CASSPRGGARPAKNIQYF. The CDR3 nucleotides read TGTGCCAGCAGCCCCCGGGGGGGGGCGCGTCCAGCCAAAAACATTCAGTACTTC.

This clone was observed at least ten times. V and J are TRBV29-1 and TRBJ1-1; no clear D gene. Germline V lookup: CDR1 SQVTM, CDR2 ANQGSEA. Between the trimmed V and J ends, which lost 3 bases and 7 bases, there was a span of 12 bases. The CDR3 loop spans 12 amino acids. The CDR3: CSVDLGRNEAFF. The CDR3 DNA reads TGCAGCGTTGATCTCGGTCGTAATGAAGCTTTCTTT.

The J gene is TRBJ2-7, the V gene TRBV5-4, with D perhaps assigned TRBD1 or TRBD2 (5 bases each). This CDR3 is built from 14 residues. Trimming shortened V by 4 bases and J by 7 bases, and 18 bases separated the two germline ends. The germline gives CDR1 SGHNT, CDR2 YYREEE (reference sequence). CDR3 bases: TGTGCCAGCAGCCTCAGGGCCCCGAGCGGAGAGCAGTACTTC. It codes for CASSLRAPSGEQYF.

This clone was recorded many times. V gene TRBV12-3 or TRBV12-4 combines with J gene TRBJ2-1; maybe TRBD2 (7 bases). V lost 5 bases, J lost 1 base, and 12 bases lay in between. The CDR3 sequence is 15 residues long. CDR3: CASSEQGGSYNEQFF. CDR3 DNA sequence: TGTGCCAGCAGTGAACAGGGAGGGTCCTACAATGAGCAGTTCTTC.

This clone showed up just a few times. The genes are TRBV6-2 or TRBV6-3 and TRBJ1-2, with no clear D. CDR1 and CDR2 from the germline V gene are MNHEY and SVGEGT. The CDR3 loop spans 15 amino acids. V was trimmed by 6 bases and J by 8 bases, leaving 22 bases between them. For the CDR3, the DNA is TGTGCCAGCAGCAATGCTCGAGGAGGAAGGAGGGGCTACACCTTC. It codes for CASSNARGGRRGYTF.

The chain has TRBV6-1 and TRBJ2-7; tentative D call: TRBD1 (6 bases). The CDR3 sequence is 11 residues long. Looked up from germline, CDR1 is MNHNS and CDR2 is SASEGT. The germline V and J ends were trimmed by 6 bases and 5 bases, with 8 bases remaining between them. The chain's CDR3 is CASSTGNEQYF. CDR3 bases: TGTGCCAGCAGCACAGGGAACGAGCAGTACTTC.

This clone was picked up a small number of times. The genes are TRBV6-1 and TRBJ1-3, with no clear D. Trimming cost V 1 base and J 3 bases, with 13 bases left between them. This CDR3 has 16 amino acids. Per germline, CDR1 MNHNS and CDR2 SASEGT. The CDR3 reads CASSEVWQSGGNTIYF. The DNA for the CDR3 is TGTGCCAGCAGTGAAGTTTGGCAGTCGGGTGGAAACACCATATATTTT.

By sample fraction, this clone is medium-sized. The rearrangement uses TRBV19 and TRBJ1-1; maybe TRBD1 (5 bases). This CDR3 has 14 residues. Germline assignment: CDR1 LNHDA and CDR2 SQIVND (reference sequence). V was pared by 3 bases and J by 0 bases, with 8 bases between. CDR3 nucleotide sequence: TGTGCCAGTAGTATCCCGGGGGTGAACACTGAAGCTTTCTTT. This encodes CASSIPGVNTEAFF.

Comment on this clone: This CDR3 is also generated by other DNA sequences in the sample. The CDR3 here is CASSLGGAENEQFF. The CDR3 DNA reads TGCGCCAGCAGCTTAGGAGGGGCGGAAAATGAGCAGTTCTTC. The rearrangement links TRBV5-1 to TRBJ2-1, with a possible D match to TRBD2 (6 bases). In germline, CDR1 is SGHRS, CDR2 YFSETQ. This CDR3 region has 14 residues. Trimming removed 2 bases from V and 7 bases from J, with 13 bases in between.

This clone was detected only a few times. Its ends do not fully match the called genes, so a read error is possible. J is TRBJ2-4 and V is TRBV25-1; no reliable D call. Germline CDR1 MGHDK, CDR2 SYGVNS. The CDR3 is 12 amino acids. The CDR3 sequence: CASSDSAGSLGF. CDR3 DNA sequence: TGTGCCAGCAGTGACTCTGCCGGGTCCCTTGGCTTC.

This clone has only one observation. This chain connects TRBV9 to TRBJ2-1, with D perhaps matching TRBD1 or TRBD2 (5 bases each). CDR3 length: 14 residues. Germline lookup yields CDR1 SGDLS and CDR2 YYNGEE. The ends were cut back, 0 bases at V and 7 bases at J, with 11 bases in the middle. For the CDR3, the DNA is TGTGCCAGCAGCGTAGCAGGGTGGGGGAATGAGCAGTTCTTC. As protein: CASSVAGWGNEQFF.

The chain has TRBV30 and TRBJ2-1; D uncertain. The CDR3 loop spans 10 amino acids. Germline V gives CDR1 GTSNPN, CDR2 SVGIG (reference sequence). Trimming shortened V by 2 bases and J by 9 bases, and 5 bases separated the two germline ends. The CDR3 DNA follows: TGTGCCTGGAGTCGAGGTGAGCAGTTCTTC. Translating it yields CAWSRGEQFF.

The chain carries TRBV9 and TRBJ1-2; no definite D call. This CDR3 region has 11 residues. Germline-derived CDR1 and CDR2 are SGDLS and YYNGEE. V gave up 3 bases and J gave up 6 bases, with 6 bases separating them. CDR3 protein: CASSAPNGYTF. The CDR3 coding sequence is TGTGCCAGCAGCGCACCAAATGGCTACACCTTC.

A few counts support this clone. Other DNA sequences of this sample code for an identical CDR3. The rearrangement joins TRBV27 to TRBJ2-1; TRBD2 might be the D (5 bases). Germline V gene lookup returns CDR1 MNHEY and CDR2 SMNVEV (reference sequence). V lost 0 bases and J lost 6, with 12 bases in between. The CDR3 is 15 amino acids. The CDR3 loop is CASSLSRGLLNEQFF. The CDR3 DNA reads TGTGCCAGCAGTTTATCGCGCGGACTCCTCAATGAGCAGTTCTTC.

In its sample, this clone was seen a few times. The chain recombines TRBV6-1 with TRBJ2-3; 8 nucleotides line up with TRBD2. The CDR3 spans 14 residues. Trimming cost V 6 bases and J 1 base; bases outside gene matches: 3. Germline loops: CDR1 MNHNS, CDR2 SASEGT. The CDR3 protein is CASRSGSGTDTQYF. As DNA, the CDR3 is TGTGCCAGCAGGAGCGGGAGTGGCACAGATACGCAGTATTTT.

The J gene is TRBJ2-2, the V gene TRBV9; 7 nucleotides agree with TRBD2. Germline V CDR1 and CDR2: SGDLS, YYNGEE. CDR3 size: 15 residues. Unmatched junction bases numbered 3, after V lost 1 base and J lost 3 bases. CDR3 protein: CASSVLADYTGELFF. CDR3 nucleotide sequence: TGTGCCAGCAGCGTACTAGCGGACTACACCGGGGAGCTGTTTTTT.

The rearrangement links TRBV20-1 to TRBJ2-1; 9 bases are a match to TRBD2. Trimming at V came to 4 bases and at J to 5 bases, leaving 6 bases not matched to a gene. This CDR3 region has 14 residues. Germline-derived CDR1 and CDR2 are DFQATT and SNEGSKA (reference sequence). The CDR3 sequence: CSAKGLAGNNEQFF. The DNA for the CDR3 is TGCAGTGCTAAGGGCCTAGCGGGAAACAATGAGCAGTTCTTC.

The chain uses TRBV5-1 and TRBJ2-2; TRBD1 matches at 7 bases. Losses at the gene ends were 1 base for V and 4 bases for J; bases not matched to a gene: 7. The CDR3 runs to 16 residues. Germline V CDR1 and CDR2: SGHRS, YFSETQ. CDR3 region: CASSLYRGSGTGELFF. Written as DNA, the CDR3 is TGCGCCAGCAGCTTGTACAGGGGCTCAGGCACCGGGGAGCTGTTTTTT.

This clone was seen only a few times. The chain couples TRBV27 to TRBJ1-5; D remains unclear. The V end was cut by 0 bases, the J end by 9 bases, with 12 bases between. The CDR3 sequence is 14 residues long. Germline loops: CDR1 MNHEY, CDR2 SMNVEV (reference sequence). Written as DNA, the CDR3 is TGTGCCAGCAGTTTATCGTCTTGGTCGCGGCCCCAGCATTTT. The encoded protein is CASSLSSWSRPQHF.

This chain links TRBV6-2 or TRBV6-3 with TRBJ2-7; D ambiguous. The V gene lost 6 bases and the J gene lost 2 bases, with 11 bases spanning the gap. This CDR3 has 13 amino acids. CDR1 and CDR2 from the germline V gene are MNHEY and SVGEGT. CDR3 residues: CASRELGAYEQYF. DNA for the CDR3: TGTGCCAGCAGGGAGTTAGGAGCCTACGAGCAGTACTTC.